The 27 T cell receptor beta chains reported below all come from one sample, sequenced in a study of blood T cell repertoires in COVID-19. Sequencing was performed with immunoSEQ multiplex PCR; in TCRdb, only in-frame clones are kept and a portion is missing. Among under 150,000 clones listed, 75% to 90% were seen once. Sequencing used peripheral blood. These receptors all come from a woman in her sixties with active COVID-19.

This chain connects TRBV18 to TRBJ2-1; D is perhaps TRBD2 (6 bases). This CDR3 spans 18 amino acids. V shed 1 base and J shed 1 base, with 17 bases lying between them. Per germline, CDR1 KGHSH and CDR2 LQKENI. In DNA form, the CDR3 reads TGTGCCAGCTCACCACGGATAACGGGAGCGCGGTCCTACAATGAGCAGTTCTTC. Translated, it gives CASSPRITGARSYNEQFF.

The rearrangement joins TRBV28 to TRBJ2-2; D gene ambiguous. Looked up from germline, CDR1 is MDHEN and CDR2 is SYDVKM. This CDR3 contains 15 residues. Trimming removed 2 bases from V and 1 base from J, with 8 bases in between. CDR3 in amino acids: CASSLPAGNTGELFF. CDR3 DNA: TGTGCCAGCAGTTTACCTGCAGGGAACACCGGGGAGCTGTTTTTT.

The CDR3 DNA is TGTGCCAGCAGCCCGGGACAGGGAGTCTATAGCAATCAGCCCCAGCATTTT. Protein sequence: CASSPGQGVYSNQPQHF. The chain has TRBV27 and TRBJ1-5, with 9 positions matching TRBD1. Trimming removed 6 bases from V and 0 bases from J; junction bases left unmatched: 9. From germline, CDR1 is MNHEY and CDR2 SMNVEV (reference sequence). This CDR3 is built from 17 residues.

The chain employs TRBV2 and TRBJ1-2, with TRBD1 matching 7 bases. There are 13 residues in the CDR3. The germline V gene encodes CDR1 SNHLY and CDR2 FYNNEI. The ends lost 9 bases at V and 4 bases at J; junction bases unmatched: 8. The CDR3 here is CASIPGQSYGYTF. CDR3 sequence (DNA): TGTGCCAGTATCCCGGGACAGTCCTATGGCTACACCTTC.

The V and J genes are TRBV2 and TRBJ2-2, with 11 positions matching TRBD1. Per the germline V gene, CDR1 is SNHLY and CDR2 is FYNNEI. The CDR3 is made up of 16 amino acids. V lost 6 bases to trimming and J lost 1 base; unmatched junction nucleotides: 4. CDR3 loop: CASRGQGVGNTGELFF. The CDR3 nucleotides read TGTGCCAGCAGGGGACAGGGGGTTGGGAACACCGGGGAGCTGTTTTTT.

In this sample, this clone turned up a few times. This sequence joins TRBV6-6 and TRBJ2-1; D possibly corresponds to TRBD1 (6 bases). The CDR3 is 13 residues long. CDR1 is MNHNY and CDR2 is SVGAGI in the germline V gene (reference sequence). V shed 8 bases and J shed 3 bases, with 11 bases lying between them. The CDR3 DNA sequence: TGTGCCAGCTACCAGGGGAACTACAATGAGCAGTTCTTC. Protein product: CASYQGNYNEQFF.

This chain's CDR3 is CASSEPLAGGDYEQYF. The CDR3 bases are TGTGCCAGCAGTGAACCGCTAGCGGGAGGGGACTACGAGCAGTACTTC. The chain couples TRBV2 to TRBJ2-7; 12 nucleotides match TRBD2. The V segment lost 2 bases and the J segment 3 bases; nucleotides outside the gene matches: 5. The CDR3 contains 16 residues. Germline V gene data show CDR1 as SNHLY and CDR2 as FYNNEI.

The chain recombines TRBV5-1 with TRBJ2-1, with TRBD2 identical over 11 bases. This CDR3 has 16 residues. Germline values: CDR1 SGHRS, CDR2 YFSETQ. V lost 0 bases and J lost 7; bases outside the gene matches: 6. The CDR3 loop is CASSLVGSGRVNEQFF. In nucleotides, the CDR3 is TGCGCCAGCAGCTTGGTGGGTAGCGGGAGGGTTAATGAGCAGTTCTTC. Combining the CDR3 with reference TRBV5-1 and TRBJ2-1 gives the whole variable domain KAGVTQTPRYLIKTRGQQVTLSCSPISGHRSVSWYQQTPGQGLQFLFEYFSETQRNKGNFPGRFSGRQFSNSRSEMNVSTLELGDSALYLCASSLVGSGRVNEQFFGPGTRLTVL.

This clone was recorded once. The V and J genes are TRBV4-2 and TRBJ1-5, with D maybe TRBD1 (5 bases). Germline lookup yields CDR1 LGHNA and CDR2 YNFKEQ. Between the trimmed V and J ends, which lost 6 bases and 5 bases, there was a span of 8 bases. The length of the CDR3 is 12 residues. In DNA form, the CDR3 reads TGTGCCAGCAGTTGGGGGGATCAGCCCCAGCATTTT. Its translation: CASSWGDQPQHF.

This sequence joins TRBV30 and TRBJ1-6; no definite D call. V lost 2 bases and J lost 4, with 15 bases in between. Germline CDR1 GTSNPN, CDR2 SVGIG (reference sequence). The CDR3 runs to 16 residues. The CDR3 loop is CAWSFPSMAYNSPLHF. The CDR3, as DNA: TGTGCCTGGAGTTTCCCCTCGATGGCTTATAATTCACCCCTCCACTTT.

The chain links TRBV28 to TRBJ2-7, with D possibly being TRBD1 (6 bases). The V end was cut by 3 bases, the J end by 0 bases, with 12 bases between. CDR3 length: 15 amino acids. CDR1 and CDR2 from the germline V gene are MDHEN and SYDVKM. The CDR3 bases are TGTGCCAGCAGTTTTGGTCAGGGGAGCTCCTACGAGCAGTACTTC. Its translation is CASSFGQGSSYEQYF.

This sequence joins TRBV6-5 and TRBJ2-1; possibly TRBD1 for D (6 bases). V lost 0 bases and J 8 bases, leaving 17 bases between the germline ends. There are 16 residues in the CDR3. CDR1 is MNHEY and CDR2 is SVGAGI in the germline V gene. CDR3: CASSYSRGWEFHEQFF. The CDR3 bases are TGTGCCAGCAGTTACTCGAGGGGGTGGGAGTTCCATGAGCAGTTCTTC.

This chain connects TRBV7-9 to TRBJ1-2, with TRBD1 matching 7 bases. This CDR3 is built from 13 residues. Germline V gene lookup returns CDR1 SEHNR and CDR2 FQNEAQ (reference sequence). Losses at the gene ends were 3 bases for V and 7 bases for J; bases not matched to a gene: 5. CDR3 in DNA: TGTGCCAGCAGCTTTCAGGGGGGAGGTGGCTACACCTTC. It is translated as CASSFQGGGGYTF.

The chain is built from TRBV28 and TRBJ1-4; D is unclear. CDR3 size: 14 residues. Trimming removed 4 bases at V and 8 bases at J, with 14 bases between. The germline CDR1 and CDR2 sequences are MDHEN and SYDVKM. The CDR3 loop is CASSWTEAREKLFF. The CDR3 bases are TGTGCCAGCAGTTGGACTGAGGCGCGAGAAAAACTGTTTTTT. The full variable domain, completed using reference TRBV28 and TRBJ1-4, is DVKVTQSSRYLVKRTGEKVFLECVQDMDHENMFWYRQDPGLGLRLIYFSYDVKMKEKGDIPEGYSVSREKKERFSLILESASTNQTSMYLCASSWTEAREKLFFGSGTQLSVL.

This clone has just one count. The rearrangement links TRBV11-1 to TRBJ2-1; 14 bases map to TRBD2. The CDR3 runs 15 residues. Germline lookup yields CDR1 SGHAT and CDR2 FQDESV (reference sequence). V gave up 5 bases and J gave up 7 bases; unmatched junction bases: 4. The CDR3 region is CASSTGTSGSNEQFF. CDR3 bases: TGTGCCAGCAGCACAGGGACTAGCGGGAGTAATGAGCAGTTCTTC.

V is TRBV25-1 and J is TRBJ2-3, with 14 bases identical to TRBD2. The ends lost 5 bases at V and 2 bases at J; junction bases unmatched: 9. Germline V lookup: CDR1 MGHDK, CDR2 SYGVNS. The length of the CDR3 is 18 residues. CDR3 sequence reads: CASSRPGLAGAVTDTQYF. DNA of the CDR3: TGTGCCAGCAGTAGACCGGGACTAGCGGGAGCCGTCACAGATACGCAGTATTTT.

The CDR3 nucleotides read TGTGCCAGCAGTGCCGAGGACAGGCTTAATTCACCCCTCCACTTT. Translated: CASSAEDRLNSPLHF. The V gene is TRBV25-1, the J gene TRBJ1-6; 7 bases are a match to TRBD1. The junction had 6 bases not matched to a gene; V was cut back by 4 bases and J by 6 bases. The germline V gene encodes CDR1 MGHDK and CDR2 SYGVNS. The CDR3 is 15 residues long.

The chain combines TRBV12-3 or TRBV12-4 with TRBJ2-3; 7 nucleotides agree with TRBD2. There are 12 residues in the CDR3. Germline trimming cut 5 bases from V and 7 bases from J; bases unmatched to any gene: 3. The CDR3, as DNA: TGTGCCAGCAGTCTAGGGACTAATACGCAGTATTTT. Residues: CASSLGTNTQYF.

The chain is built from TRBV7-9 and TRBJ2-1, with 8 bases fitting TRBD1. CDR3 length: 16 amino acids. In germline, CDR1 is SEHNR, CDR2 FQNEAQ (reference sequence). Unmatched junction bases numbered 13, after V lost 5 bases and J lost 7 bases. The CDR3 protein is CASSRTQGAGGNEQFF. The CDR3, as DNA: TGTGCCAGCAGCAGAACCCAGGGGGCAGGAGGGAATGAGCAGTTCTTC.

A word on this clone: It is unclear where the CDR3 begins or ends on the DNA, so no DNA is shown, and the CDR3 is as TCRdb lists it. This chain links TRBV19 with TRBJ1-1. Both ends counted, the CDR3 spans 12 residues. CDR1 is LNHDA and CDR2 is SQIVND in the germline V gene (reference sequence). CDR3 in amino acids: CASSFLETEAFF.

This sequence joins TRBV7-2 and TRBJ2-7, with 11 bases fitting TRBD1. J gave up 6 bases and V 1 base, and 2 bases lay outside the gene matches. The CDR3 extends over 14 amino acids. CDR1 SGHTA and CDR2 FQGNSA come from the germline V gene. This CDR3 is CASSLVGTGGEQYF. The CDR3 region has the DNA TGTGCCAGCAGCTTAGTCGGGACAGGGGGCGAGCAGTACTTC.

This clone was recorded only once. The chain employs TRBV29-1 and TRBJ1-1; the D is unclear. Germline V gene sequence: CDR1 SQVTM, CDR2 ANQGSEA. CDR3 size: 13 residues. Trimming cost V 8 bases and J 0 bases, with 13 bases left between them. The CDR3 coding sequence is TGCAGCTCGTACCGGGAAATGAACACTGAAGCTTTCTTT. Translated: CSSYREMNTEAFF.

The CDR3 region has the DNA TGTGCCAGCAGTTTGAGTAGCGACTCCTACAATGAGCAGTTCTTC. It yields the protein CASSLSSDSYNEQFF. The chain joins TRBV28 to TRBJ2-1; possibly TRBD2 for D (5 bases). From germline, CDR1 is MDHEN and CDR2 SYDVKM. Trimming shortened V by 3 bases and J by 0 bases, and 9 bases separated the two germline ends. CDR3 size: 15 residues.

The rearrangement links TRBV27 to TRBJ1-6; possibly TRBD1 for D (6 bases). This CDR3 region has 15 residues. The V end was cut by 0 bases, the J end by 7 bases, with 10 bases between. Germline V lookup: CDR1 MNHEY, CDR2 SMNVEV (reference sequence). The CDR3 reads CASSLSGGRNSPLHF. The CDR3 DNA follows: TGTGCCAGCAGTTTATCGGGGGGGCGGAATTCACCCCTCCACTTT.

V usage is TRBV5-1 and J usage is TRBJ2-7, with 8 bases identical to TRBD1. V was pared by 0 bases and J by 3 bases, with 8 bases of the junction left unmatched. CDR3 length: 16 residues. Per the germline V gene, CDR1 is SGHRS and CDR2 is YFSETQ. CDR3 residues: CASSLDDRGIFYEQYF. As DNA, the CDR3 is TGCGCCAGCAGCTTGGATGACAGGGGAATCTTCTACGAGCAGTACTTC.

CDR3 in amino acids: CASSLVTAPNEKLFF. The CDR3 nucleotides read TGTGCCAGCAGCTTAGTGACAGCTCCGAATGAAAAACTGTTTTTT. The chain joins TRBV11-2 to TRBJ1-4; TRBD1 might be the D (5 bases). Trimming cost V 1 base and J 5 bases, with 11 bases left between them. In germline, CDR1 is SGHAT, CDR2 FQNNGV. The CDR3 totals 15 residues.

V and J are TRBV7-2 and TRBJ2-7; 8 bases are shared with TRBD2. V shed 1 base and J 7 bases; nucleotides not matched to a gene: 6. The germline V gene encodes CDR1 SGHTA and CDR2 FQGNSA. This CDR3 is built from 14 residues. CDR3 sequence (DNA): TGTGCCAGCAGCTTAGGGGGGACTAGATGGGAGCAGTACTTC. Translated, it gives CASSLGGTRWEQYF.